The clone carrying this T cell receptor beta chain was found many times. Its antigen is undetermined. Time point: newly diagnosed GD, antithyroid drugs for less than 3 months. PBMCs were the source of the RNA used for TCR sequencing. Germline CDR1 and CDR2: SGHNT and YENEEA. After removal of 5 bases from V and 7 bases from J, the junction contained 7 bases not matched to a gene. There are 14 residues in the CDR3. The data belong to a study of regulatory T cells in long-lasting Graves disease. The overall study: Graves' cases, newly diagnosed, had used antithyroid drugs under 3 months. Findings and caveats of the study: Patients with persistent disease shared roughly 3,000 public clonotypes, outpacing the roughly 1,000 shared by new patients. Persistent Graves' cases showed lower TCR diversity than newly diagnosed cases. Among samples with persistent disease, TRBV28, TRBJ1-2 and TRBJ2-5 were favored.

Building the TCR beta libraries relied on iRepertoire HTBI primers, and CDR3 regions underwent Arm-PCR. TCRdb called the multiplex PCR reads again in MiXCR, with one record for every CDR3 protein. The sample contains around 250,000 distinct CDR3 sequences, about 17% of which appear only once. This chain uses TRBV11-3 with TRBJ1-5; the match to TRBD1 covers 8 bases. The sequence was collected from a female donor with Graves disease. The specimen was peripheral blood mononuclear cells (PBMCs), collected at new diagnosis, from a patient treated with antithyroid drugs. CDR3 amino acids: CASSRAGGAQPQHF. The CDR3 bases are TGTGCCAGCAGCCGCGCAGGGGGCGCCCAGCCCCAGCATTTT.